What follows describes a single T cell receptor beta chain. Its antigen is unidentified. Researchers ran the PCR with 60 Vbeta and 13 Jbeta primers. Assay used: immunoSEQ multiplex PCR; TCRdb lists only in-frame clones, some missing. The data hold about 140,000 clones, with over 75% observed a single time. These data come from a study of cytomegalovirus exposure and HLA in healthy donors. Findings of the study overall: Differences between HLA loci emerged in a later analysis of TCR association rates, with DRB1 most and HLA-C fewest. Evidence from a later analysis indicated that most CMV-associated TCR beta chains looked HLA-restricted. It emerged from a later analysis that several of the most significant clusters appeared to be linked to common viral pathogens. A previous analysis found most TCR beta V segments productive roughly 90% or roughly 30% of the time.

The germline gives CDR1 SQVTM, CDR2 ANQGSEA. Unmatched junction bases numbered 14, after V lost 2 bases and J lost 8 bases. The CDR3 loop spans 15 amino acids. Sequencing was carried out using PBMCs. This receptor was obtained from a female donor in good health and CMV-seronegative. The chain recombines TRBV29-1 with TRBJ1-2; 7 nucleotides match TRBD1. The CDR3 is CSVERPDRLTRGYTF. CDR3 nucleotide sequence: TGCAGCGTTGAAAGGCCGGACAGGCTGACGAGGGGCTACACCTTC.